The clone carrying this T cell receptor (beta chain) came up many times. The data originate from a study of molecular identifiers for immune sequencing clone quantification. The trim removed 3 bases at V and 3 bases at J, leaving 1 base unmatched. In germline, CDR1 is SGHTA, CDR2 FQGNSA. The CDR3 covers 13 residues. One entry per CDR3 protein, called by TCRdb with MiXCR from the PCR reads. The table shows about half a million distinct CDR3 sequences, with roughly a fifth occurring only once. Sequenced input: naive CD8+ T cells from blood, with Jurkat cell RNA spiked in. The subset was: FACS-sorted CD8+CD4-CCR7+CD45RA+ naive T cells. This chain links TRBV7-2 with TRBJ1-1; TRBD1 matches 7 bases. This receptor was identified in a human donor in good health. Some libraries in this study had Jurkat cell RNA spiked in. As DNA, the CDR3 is TGTGCCAGCAGCTTGGGACAGTACACTGAAGCTTTCTTT. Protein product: CASSLGQYTEAFF.